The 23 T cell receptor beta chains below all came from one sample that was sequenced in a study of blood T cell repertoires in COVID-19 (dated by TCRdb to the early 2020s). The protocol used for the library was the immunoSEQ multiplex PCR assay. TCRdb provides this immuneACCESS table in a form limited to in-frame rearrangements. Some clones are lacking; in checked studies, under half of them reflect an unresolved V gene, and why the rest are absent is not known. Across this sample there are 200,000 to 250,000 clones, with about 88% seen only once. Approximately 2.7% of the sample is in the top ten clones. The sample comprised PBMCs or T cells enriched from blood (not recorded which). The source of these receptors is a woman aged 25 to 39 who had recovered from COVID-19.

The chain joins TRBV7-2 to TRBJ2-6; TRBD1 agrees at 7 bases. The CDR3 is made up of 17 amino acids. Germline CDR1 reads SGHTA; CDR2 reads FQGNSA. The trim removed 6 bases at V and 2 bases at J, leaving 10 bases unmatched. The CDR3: CASSSRTGTAGANVLTF. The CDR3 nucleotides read TGTGCCAGCAGTTCCAGAACCGGGACAGCTGGGGCCAACGTCCTGACTTTC.

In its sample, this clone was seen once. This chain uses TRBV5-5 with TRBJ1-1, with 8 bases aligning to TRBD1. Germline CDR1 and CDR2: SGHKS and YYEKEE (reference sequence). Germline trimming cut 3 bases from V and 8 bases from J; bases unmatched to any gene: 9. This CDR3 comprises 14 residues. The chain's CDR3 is CASSSLWTGPEAFF. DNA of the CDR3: TGTGCCAGCAGCTCACTATGGACAGGGCCGGAAGCTTTCTTT.

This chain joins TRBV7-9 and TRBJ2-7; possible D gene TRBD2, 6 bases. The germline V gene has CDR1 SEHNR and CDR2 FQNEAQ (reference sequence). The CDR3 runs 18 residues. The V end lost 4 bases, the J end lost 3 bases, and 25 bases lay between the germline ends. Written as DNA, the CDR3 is TGTGCCAGCAGCTGGCACCAAACCAGGCGCGGGGTGCGCTACGAGCAGTACTTC. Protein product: CASSWHQTRRGVRYEQYF.

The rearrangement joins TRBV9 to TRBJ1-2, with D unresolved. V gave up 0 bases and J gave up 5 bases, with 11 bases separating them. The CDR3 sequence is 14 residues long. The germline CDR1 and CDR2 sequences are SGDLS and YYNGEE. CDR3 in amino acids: CASSVGERSYGYTF. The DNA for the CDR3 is TGTGCCAGCAGCGTAGGTGAGAGATCGTATGGCTACACCTTC.

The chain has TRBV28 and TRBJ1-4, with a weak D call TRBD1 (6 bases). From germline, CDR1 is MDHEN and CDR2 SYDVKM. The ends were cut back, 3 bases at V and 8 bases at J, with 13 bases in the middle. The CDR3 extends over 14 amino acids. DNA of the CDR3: TGTGCCAGCAGTTTCCCCGGGGGGCGGGAAAAACTGTTTTTT. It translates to CASSFPGGREKLFF.

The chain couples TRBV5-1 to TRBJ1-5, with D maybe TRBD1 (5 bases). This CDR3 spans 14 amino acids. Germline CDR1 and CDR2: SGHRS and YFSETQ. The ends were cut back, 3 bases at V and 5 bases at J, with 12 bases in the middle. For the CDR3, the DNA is TGCGCCAGCAGCTGGGGGGGGAGTGATCAGCCCCAGCATTTT. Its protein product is CASSWGGSDQPQHF.

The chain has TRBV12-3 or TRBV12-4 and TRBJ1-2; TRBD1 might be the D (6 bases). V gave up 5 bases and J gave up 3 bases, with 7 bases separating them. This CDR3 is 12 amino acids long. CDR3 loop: CASSRTDYGYTF. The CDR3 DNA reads TGTGCCAGCAGTCGGACAGACTATGGCTACACCTTC.

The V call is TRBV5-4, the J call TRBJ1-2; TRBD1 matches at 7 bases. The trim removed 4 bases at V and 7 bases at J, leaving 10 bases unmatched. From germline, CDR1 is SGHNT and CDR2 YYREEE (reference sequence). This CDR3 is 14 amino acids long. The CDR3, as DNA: TGTGCCAGCAGCCAGCGAACAGGGGATGTTGGCTACACCTTC. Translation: CASSQRTGDVGYTF. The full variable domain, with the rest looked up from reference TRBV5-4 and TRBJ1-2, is ETGVTQSPTHLIKTRGQQVTLRCSSQSGHNTVSWYQQALGQGPQFIFQYYREEENGRGNFPPRFSGLQFPNYSSELNVNALELDDSALYLCASSQRTGDVGYTFGSGTRLTVV.

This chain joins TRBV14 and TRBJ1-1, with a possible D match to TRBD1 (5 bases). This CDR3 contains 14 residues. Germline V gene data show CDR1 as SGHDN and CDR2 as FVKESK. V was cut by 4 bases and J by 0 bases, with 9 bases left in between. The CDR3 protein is CASSPRQMNTEAFF. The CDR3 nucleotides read TGTGCCAGCAGCCCCCGACAGATGAACACTGAAGCTTTCTTT.

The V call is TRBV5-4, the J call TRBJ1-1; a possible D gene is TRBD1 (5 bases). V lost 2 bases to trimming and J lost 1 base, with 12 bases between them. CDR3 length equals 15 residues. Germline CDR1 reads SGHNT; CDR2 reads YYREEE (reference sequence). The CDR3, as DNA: TGTGCCAGCAGCTTAGGGGCGCGGGGGAACACTGAAGCTTTCTTT. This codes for CASSLGARGNTEAFF.

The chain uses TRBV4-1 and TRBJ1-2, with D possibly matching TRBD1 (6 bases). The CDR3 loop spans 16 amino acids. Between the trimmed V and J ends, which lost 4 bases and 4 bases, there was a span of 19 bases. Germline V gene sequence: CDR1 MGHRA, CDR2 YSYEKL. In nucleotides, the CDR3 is TGCGCCAGCAGCCCCGGCGGGGGGGGCGAAGTCTATGGCTACACCTTC. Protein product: CASSPGGGGEVYGYTF.

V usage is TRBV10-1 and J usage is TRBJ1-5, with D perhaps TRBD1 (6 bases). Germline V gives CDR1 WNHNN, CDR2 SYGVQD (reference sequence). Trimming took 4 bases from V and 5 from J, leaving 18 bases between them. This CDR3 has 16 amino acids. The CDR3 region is CASSVRLGATYQPQHF. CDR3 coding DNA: TGCGCCAGCAGTGTGCGCCTGGGGGCTACTTATCAGCCCCAGCATTTT.

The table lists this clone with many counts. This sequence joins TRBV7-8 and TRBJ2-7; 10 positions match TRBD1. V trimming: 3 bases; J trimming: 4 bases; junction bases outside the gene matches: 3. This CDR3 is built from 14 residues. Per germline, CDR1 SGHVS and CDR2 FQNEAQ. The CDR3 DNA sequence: TGTGCCAGCAGCTTGACAGGGGGCACGTACGAGCAGTACTTC. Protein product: CASSLTGGTYEQYF.

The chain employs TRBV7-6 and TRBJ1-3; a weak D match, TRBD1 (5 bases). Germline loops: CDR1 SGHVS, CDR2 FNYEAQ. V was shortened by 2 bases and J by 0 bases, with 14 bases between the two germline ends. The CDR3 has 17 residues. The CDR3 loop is CASSLNQGTPSGNTIYF. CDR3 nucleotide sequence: TGTGCCAGCAGCTTAAATCAGGGAACCCCCTCTGGAAACACCATATATTTT.

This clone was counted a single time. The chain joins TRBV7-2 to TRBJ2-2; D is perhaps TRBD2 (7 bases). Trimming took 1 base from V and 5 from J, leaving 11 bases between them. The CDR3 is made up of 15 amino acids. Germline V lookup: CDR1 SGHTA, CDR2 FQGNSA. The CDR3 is CASSLGGGGTGELFF. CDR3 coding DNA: TGTGCCAGCAGCTTAGGAGGGGGAGGGACCGGGGAGCTGTTTTTT.

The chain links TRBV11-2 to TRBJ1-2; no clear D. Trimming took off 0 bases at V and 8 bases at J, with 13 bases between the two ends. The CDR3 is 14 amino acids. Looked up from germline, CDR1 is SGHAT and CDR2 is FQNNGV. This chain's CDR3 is CASSLEVGSPGYTF. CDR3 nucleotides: TGTGCCAGCAGCTTAGAAGTGGGCAGTCCAGGCTACACCTTC.

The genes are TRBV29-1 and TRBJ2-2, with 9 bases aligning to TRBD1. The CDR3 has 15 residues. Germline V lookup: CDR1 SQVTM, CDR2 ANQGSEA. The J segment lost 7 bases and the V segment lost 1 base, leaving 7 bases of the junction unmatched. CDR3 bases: TGCAGCGTTGAAGTAAACAGGGGGCCGGGCGGGGAGCTGTTTTTT. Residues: CSVEVNRGPGGELFF.

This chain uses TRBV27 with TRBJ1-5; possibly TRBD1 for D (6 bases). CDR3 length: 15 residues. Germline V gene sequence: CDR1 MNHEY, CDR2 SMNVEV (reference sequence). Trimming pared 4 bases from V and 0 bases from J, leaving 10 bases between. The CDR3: CASSSNRVSNQPQHF. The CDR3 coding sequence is TGTGCCAGCAGTTCCAACAGGGTTAGCAATCAGCCCCAGCATTTT.

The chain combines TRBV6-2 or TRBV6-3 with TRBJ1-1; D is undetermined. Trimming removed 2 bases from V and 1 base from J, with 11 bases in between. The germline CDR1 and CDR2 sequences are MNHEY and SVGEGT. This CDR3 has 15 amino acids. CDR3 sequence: CASSYPQEGNTEAFF. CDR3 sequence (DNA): TGTGCCAGCAGTTACCCCCAGGAAGGGAACACTGAAGCTTTCTTT.

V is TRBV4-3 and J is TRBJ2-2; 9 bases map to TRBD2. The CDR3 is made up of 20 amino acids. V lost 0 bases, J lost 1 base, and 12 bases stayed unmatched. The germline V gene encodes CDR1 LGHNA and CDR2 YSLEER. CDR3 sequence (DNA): TGCGCCAGCAGCCAAGAGGTCGGGGGACTAGCTCACTTGAACACCGGGGAGCTGTTTTTT. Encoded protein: CASSQEVGGLAHLNTGELFF.

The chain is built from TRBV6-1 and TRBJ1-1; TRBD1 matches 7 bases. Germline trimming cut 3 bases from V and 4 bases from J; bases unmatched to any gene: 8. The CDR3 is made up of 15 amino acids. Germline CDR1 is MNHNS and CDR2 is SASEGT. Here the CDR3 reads CASSDLGGSSTEAFF. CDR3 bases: TGTGCCAGCAGTGATTTAGGGGGCTCGAGCACTGAAGCTTTCTTT.

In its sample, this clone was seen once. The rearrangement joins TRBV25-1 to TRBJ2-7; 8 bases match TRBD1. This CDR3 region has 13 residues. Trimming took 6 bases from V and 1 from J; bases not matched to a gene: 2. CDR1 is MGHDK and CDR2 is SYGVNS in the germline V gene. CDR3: CASRGTGSYEQYF. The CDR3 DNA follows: TGTGCCAGCAGGGGGACAGGATCCTACGAGCAGTACTTC.

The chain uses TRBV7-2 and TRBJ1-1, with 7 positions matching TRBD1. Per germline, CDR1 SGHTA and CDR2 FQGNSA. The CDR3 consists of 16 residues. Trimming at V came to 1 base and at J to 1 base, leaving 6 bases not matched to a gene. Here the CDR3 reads CASSLDGHRGNTEAFF. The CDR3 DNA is TGTGCCAGCAGCTTAGATGGGCACAGGGGGAACACTGAAGCTTTCTTT.